Sequencing of this T cell receptor (beta chain) was carried out in a study of lung T cells in sarcoidosis with Löfgren's syndrome (dated by TCRdb to 2017 to 2019). About the full investigation: Sarcoidosis was described as a granulomatous, mainly pulmonary disease marked by CD4+ T cell accumulation in bronchoalveolar lavage fluid. The repertoire analyses concentrated on Lofgren's syndrome patients.

The investigation overall reported the following: Recognition of a sarcoidosis-associated antigen was merely suggested, with the antigen itself still putative and unidentified.

Sequencing relied on an Illumina MiSeq. TCRdb applied fastp at Q25 and MiXCR to the public reads, then kept only in-frame beta chains. Entries that share a CDR3 protein sequence are merged under the most common genes and DNA. The sample profile shows 55,000 to 80,000 distinct CDR3 sequences; roughly 20% of them were found once. The ten largest clones represent approximately 2.1% of the sample. This clonotype was recorded many times. No cognate antigen has been identified for it. No base quality information exists; no much larger clone differs at one position. This receptor was obtained from a human donor with sarcoidosis (Löfgren's syndrome or another form), or a control subject (not recorded which). Sequenced sample: CD4+ T cells from PBMCs.

This receptor has the CDR3 CAWSPHLSGRRADTQYF. The nucleotide sequence is given as TGTGCCTGGAGTCCCCATCTCAGCGGGAGACGCGCAGATACGCAGTATTTT. The chain uses TRBV30 and TRBJ2-3; TRBD2 lines up with 8 middle nucleotides. Taken from the germline V gene (reference sequence), the CDR1 and CDR2 loops are GTSNPN and SVGIG. From its cysteine to its phenylalanine, the CDR3 spans 17 amino acids. Only CDR3 DNA remains: 51 bases, in frame from the first base. Here V drops 2 bases and J drops 4 bases, and the junction holds 14 bases not matched to any gene.